This TCR beta chain comes out of a study of shared clonotypes between healthy human individuals. Profiling relied on immunoSEQ multiplex PCR, and the TCRdb table lists in-frame clones only, not all of them. The repertoire includes some 2 million clones, 90% to 95% of them detected once, and around 0.13% sits in the top ten. This clone was counted once. The CDR3 is made up of 17 amino acids. The V gene's germline CDR1 is KGHSH and CDR2 LQKENI. The V and J ends lost 3 bases and 8 bases, in that order; junction bases with no gene match: 12. The sample consisted of naive CD4+ T cells sorted from blood. Specified subset: CD45RA+ positively selected. The origin of this receptor is a man aged 18 to 30 in good health. The V call is TRBV18, the J call TRBJ1-4, with TRBD1 matching over 10 bases. The CDR3 region has the DNA TGTGCCAGCTCACCCCGAGCGACAGGGGGCAGCGACGAAAAACTGTTTTTT. It yields the protein CASSPRATGGSDEKLFF.